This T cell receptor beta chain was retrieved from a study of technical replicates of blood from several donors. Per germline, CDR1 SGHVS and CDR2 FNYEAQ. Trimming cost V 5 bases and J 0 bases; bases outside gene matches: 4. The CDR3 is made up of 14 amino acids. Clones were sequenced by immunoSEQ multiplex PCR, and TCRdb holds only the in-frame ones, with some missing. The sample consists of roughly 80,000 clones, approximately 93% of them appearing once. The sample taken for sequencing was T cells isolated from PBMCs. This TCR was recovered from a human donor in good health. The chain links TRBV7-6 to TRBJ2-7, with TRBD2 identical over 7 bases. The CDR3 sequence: CASSQAGFSYEQYF. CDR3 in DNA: TGTGCCAGCAGCCAAGCGGGATTCTCCTACGAGCAGTACTTC. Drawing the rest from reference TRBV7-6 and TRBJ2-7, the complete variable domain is GAGVSQSPRYKVTKRGQDVALRCDPISGHVSLYWYRQALGQGPEFLTYFNYEAQQDKSGLPNDRFSAERPEGSISTLTIQRTEQRDSAMYRCASSQAGFSYEQYFGPGTRLTVT.